This T cell receptor (beta chain) was recorded in a study of T cells after yellow fever vaccination. CDR1 is SGHTA, CDR2 FQGNSA, per germline. The CDR3 is 14 amino acids. Trimming cost V 5 bases and J 1 base, with 11 bases left between them. A single record per CDR3 protein comes from TCRdb applying MiXCR to the 5' RACE reads. The data show 150,000 or so distinct CDR3 sequences, approximately 6.8% seen once. This clonotype was seen repeatedly, ten times or more. Its antigen is as yet unknown. General observations from the study: Reappearance after the booster was observed for most primary-vaccination clones (about 97% CD4, about 90% CD8).

This clonotype originated in a man younger than 30 who received the YFV17D yellow fever vaccine. The rearrangement uses TRBV7-2 and TRBJ2-5; D possibly corresponds to TRBD2 (6 bases). The specimen was CD4+ T cells sorted from PBMCs, collected 5 days after the first yellow fever vaccination. This chain's CDR3 is CASSPGTPQETQYF. The CDR3 DNA sequence: TGTGCCAGCAGCCCAGGGACTCCCCAAGAGACCCAGTACTTC.